This TCR beta chain is drawn from a study of lung T cells in sarcoidosis with Löfgren's syndrome. On the study more broadly: Analyses focused on Löfgren's syndrome patients. General observations from the study: TRAV12-1 and TRBV2 were reportedly most expanded in Löfgren's patients.

As to this clonotype: Its antigen is undetermined. Possible read error: a much larger clone is one base away.

The CDR3 spans 11 residues. CDR1 SQVTM and CDR2 ANQGSEA come from the germline V gene. TCRdb redid the calling of the reads with MiXCR, one entry per CDR3 protein. The data show around 450 distinct CDR3 sequences, under 35% seen once. The TCR originated in a human donor with sarcoidosis (Löfgren's syndrome or another form), or a control subject (not recorded which). The sequencing input was CD4+ T cells from bronchoalveolar lavage. The chain joins TRBV29-1 to TRBJ2-5; the D is unclear. The CDR3 sequence is CGVNPGETQYF. The CDR3 DNA sequence: TGCGGCGTAAACCCCGGTGAGACCCAGTACTTC.